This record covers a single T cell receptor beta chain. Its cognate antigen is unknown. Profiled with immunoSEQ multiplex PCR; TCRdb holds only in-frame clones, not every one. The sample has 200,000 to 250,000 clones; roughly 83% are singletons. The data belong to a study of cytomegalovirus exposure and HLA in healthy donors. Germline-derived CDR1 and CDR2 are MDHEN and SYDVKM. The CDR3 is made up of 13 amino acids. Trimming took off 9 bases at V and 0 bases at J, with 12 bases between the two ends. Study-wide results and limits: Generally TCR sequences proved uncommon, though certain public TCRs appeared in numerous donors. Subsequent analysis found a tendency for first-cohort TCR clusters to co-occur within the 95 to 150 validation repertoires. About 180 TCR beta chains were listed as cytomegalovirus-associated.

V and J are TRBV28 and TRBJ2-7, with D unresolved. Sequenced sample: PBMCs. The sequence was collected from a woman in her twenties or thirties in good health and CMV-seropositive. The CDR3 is CASSLLSSYEQYF. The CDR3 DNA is TGTGCCAGTTCCCTCCTTAGCTCCTACGAGCAGTACTTC.